The next 14 T cell receptor beta chains were all read from a single sample in a study of blood T cell repertoires in COVID-19. The assay was immunoSEQ multiplex PCR, and TCRdb's table has in-frame clones only and misses some. The table shows roughly 49,000 clones, with just over 90% occurring only once. Sequencing input: peripheral blood. The receptor source for this set is a man in his 60s with COVID-19, enrolled during active disease.

This rearrangement joins TRBV18 to TRBJ2-7; the match to TRBD1 covers 10 bases. The germline V gene has CDR1 KGHSH and CDR2 LQKENI. The CDR3 runs 14 residues. Trimming took 4 bases from V and 7 from J; bases not matched to a gene: 7. CDR3 DNA: TGTGCCAGCTCACTGTCCGGGACAGGGGAAGAGCAGTACTTC. It yields the protein CASSLSGTGEEQYF.

The V call is TRBV18, the J call TRBJ2-5; weak D call: TRBD2 (6 bases). The CDR3 is 14 residues long. Trimming removed 3 bases at V and 4 bases at J, with 12 bases between. Germline V lookup: CDR1 KGHSH, CDR2 LQKENI. The CDR3 nucleotides read TGTGCCAGCTCACCTAATAGCGGTCCAGAGACCCAGTACTTC. It yields the protein CASSPNSGPETQYF.

This chain links TRBV29-1 with TRBJ2-7; D perhaps matches TRBD1 (5 bases). Germline V gene data show CDR1 as SQVTM and CDR2 as ANQGSEA. The V and J ends lost 5 bases and 0 bases respectively, with 11 bases between them. The CDR3 has 13 amino acids. CDR3 coding DNA: TGCAGCGTTTATGGGGCCTTCTCCTACGAGCAGTACTTC. It is translated as CSVYGAFSYEQYF.

The chain links TRBV28 to TRBJ2-7; weak D call: TRBD2 (5 bases). Germline-derived CDR1 and CDR2 are MDHEN and SYDVKM. The V and J ends lost 7 bases and 2 bases respectively, with 9 bases between them. The CDR3 is 12 residues long. CDR3 amino acids: CASTRGAYEQYF. In nucleotides, the CDR3 is TGTGCCAGCACACGGGGAGCCTACGAGCAGTACTTC.

This clone appeared a single time. The rearrangement joins TRBV24-1 to TRBJ2-5, with 8 bases matching TRBD1. The CDR3 is 16 amino acids. Germline CDR1 KGHDR, CDR2 SFDVKD. V was pared by 4 bases and J by 3 bases, with 9 bases of the junction left unmatched. The CDR3 DNA reads as TGTGCCACCAGTGACTCCGGACAGGGAGAAGAAGAGACCCAGTACTTC. Translated: CATSDSGQGEEETQYF.

The rearrangement joins TRBV2 to TRBJ1-3; D call uncertain. V was trimmed by 5 bases and J by 0 bases, leaving 8 bases between them. Germline CDR1 is SNHLY and CDR2 is FYNNEI. The length of the CDR3 is 14 residues. The CDR3 DNA sequence: TGTGCCAGCAGTCTTAAGAGCTCTGGAAACACCATATATTTT. Residues: CASSLKSSGNTIYF.

The chain couples TRBV2 to TRBJ2-7; unclear D gene. V lost 7 bases and J lost 0, with 7 bases in between. CDR1 SNHLY and CDR2 FYNNEI come from the germline V gene. This CDR3 is 12 amino acids long. CDR3 DNA sequence: TGTGCCAGCACGGGTAACTCCTACGAGCAGTACTTC. It encodes CASTGNSYEQYF.

J is TRBJ2-4 and V is TRBV19; D may be TRBD1 (6 bases). Per germline, CDR1 LNHDA and CDR2 SQIVND (reference sequence). This CDR3 region has 15 residues. V was pared by 5 bases and J by 0 bases, with 11 bases between. DNA for the CDR3: TGTGCCAGTAGTCTGTGGACAGAAGCCAAAAACATTCAGTACTTC. Translation: CASSLWTEAKNIQYF.

V usage is TRBV6-6 and J usage is TRBJ2-7, with D possibly being TRBD2 (6 bases). This CDR3 comprises 15 residues. V gave up 4 bases and J gave up 2 bases, with 15 bases separating them. CDR1 is MNHNY, CDR2 SVGAGI, per germline (reference sequence). Written as DNA, the CDR3 is TGTGCCAGCAGTTTGTTAGCGGAATCAGCCTACGAGCAGTACTTC. It is translated as CASSLLAESAYEQYF.

The chain carries TRBV12-3 or TRBV12-4 and TRBJ2-3; D is ambiguous. The CDR3 is 12 residues long. The V and J ends lost 5 bases and 2 bases respectively, with 5 bases between them. Here the CDR3 DNA reads TGTGCCAGCAGTGGCAACACAGATACGCAGTATTTT. Protein sequence: CASSGNTDTQYF.

The chain is built from TRBV5-5 and TRBJ2-2; D may be TRBD1 (6 bases). Trimming left V 4 bases short and J 5 bases short, with 15 bases between. Germline-derived CDR1 and CDR2 are SGHKS and YYEKEE (reference sequence). This CDR3 has 15 residues. The CDR3 nucleotides read TGTGCCAGCAGCCTCCCGGGACATCGGACCGGGGAGCTGTTTTTT. Its translation is CASSLPGHRTGELFF.

The chain links TRBV27 to TRBJ2-4, with D perhaps TRBD2 (7 bases). The CDR3 runs to 14 residues. The germline V and J ends were trimmed by 6 bases and 7 bases, with 16 bases remaining between them. From germline, CDR1 is MNHEY and CDR2 SMNVEV (reference sequence). The CDR3 DNA follows: TGTGCCAGCAGCCTCAGGGCGGGGGCTAACATTCAGTACTTC. As protein: CASSLRAGANIQYF.

The rearrangement links TRBV19 to TRBJ2-7, with 12 bases lining up with TRBD2. There are 17 residues in the CDR3. The J segment lost 1 base and the V segment lost 1 base, leaving 5 bases of the junction unmatched. The V gene's germline CDR1 is LNHDA and CDR2 SQIVND (reference sequence). CDR3 amino acids: CASSIGGLAGSSYEQYF. The CDR3 region has the DNA TGTGCCAGTAGTATAGGTGGACTAGCGGGGTCTTCCTACGAGCAGTACTTC.

This clone is a singleton in its sample. V gene TRBV30 combines with J gene TRBJ2-3, with TRBD2 identical over 8 bases. The CDR3 runs to 14 residues. V shed 6 bases, J shed 1 base, and the junction held 6 bases outside the gene matches. Germline V CDR1 and CDR2: GTSNPN, SVGIG (reference sequence). The CDR3 region is CACPRAGGTDTQYF. DNA for the CDR3: TGTGCCTGCCCCCGAGCGGGAGGCACAGATACGCAGTATTTT.